This T cell receptor beta chain was found in a study of cytomegalovirus exposure and HLA in healthy donors. Regarding the study as a whole: Certain sequence variants were highly shared and formed a cluster, and this cluster was likely a sequencing artifact.

This CDR3 has 17 residues. In germline, CDR1 is SNHLY, CDR2 FYNNEI. The V segment lost 2 bases and the J segment 7 bases; nucleotides outside the gene matches: 10. Primers for the PCR totalled 60 Vbeta and 13 Jbeta. Only in-frame clones appear in the TCRdb table, and some are missing; sequencing was by immunoSEQ multiplex PCR. The repertoire holds about 120,000 clones, with 79% as singletons. Healthy bone marrow donors made up the donors. This clone was seen more than once but under ten times. The antigen is undetermined. This sequence originates from a man aged 30 to 39 in good health and CMV-seropositive. The sample taken for sequencing was PBMCs. The chain carries TRBV2 and TRBJ2-1, with TRBD2 matching over 11 bases. CDR3 nucleotides: TGTGCCAGCAGTGAAAGGGTAGCGGGGGGGACAAGAAATGAGCAGTTCTTC. It specifies CASSERVAGGTRNEQFF.